This TCR beta chain was recovered during a study of glioma-infiltrating T cells after dendritic cell vaccination. Across the study: Samples are from glioblastoma patients in Phase I and II dendritic cell vaccine trials. Dendritic cells derived from monocytes and pulsed with autologous tumor lysate formed the vaccine. Autologous tumor lysate-pulsed dendritic cell vaccination was given between the early 2000s and the early 2010s.

Repertoires were generated with immunoSEQ multiplex PCR, while TCRdb's copy carries only in-frame clones and drops some. Altogether about 95,000 clones are present, over 75% being singletons, with the ten largest covering less than 3%. CDR3 size: 12 residues. The V gene's germline CDR1 is LNHDA and CDR2 SQIVND (reference sequence). V dropped 4 bases and J dropped 5 bases, with 9 bases sitting between them. Study outcomes and limitations: Higher TCR clonality did not directly relate to longer survival.

About this clone itself: The antigen remains undetermined.

The rearrangement joins TRBV19 to TRBJ2-7; D is perhaps TRBD2 (6 bases). The receptor's source is a human donor with glioblastoma. The material was blood, obtained before dendritic cell vaccination. DNA for the CDR3: TGTGCCAGTAGTAGTGGGGGGAACGAGCAGTACTTC. Its translation is CASSSGGNEQYF.